This is a list of T cell receptor beta chains from one sample in a study of cytomegalovirus exposure and HLA in healthy donors. Only in-frame clones appear in the TCRdb table, and some are missing; sequencing was by immunoSEQ multiplex PCR. The data hold fewer than 150,000 clones, with 82% observed a single time. Specimen: PBMCs. The receptors were gathered from a male donor in good health and CMV-seronegative. The CDR3 runs from the conserved cysteine through the conserved F or W. Expanded clones get a size class; other rows say once, few or many, or leave the size out.

size	length	V	J	CDR3
-	14	TRBV7-3	TRBJ1-5	CASSFIGGGQPQHF
-	15	TRBV28	TRBJ1-1	CASNGPRGPNTEAFF
once	15	TRBV9	TRBJ2-3	CASSVAGDSGDTQYF
-	17	TRBV29-1	TRBJ2-3	CSVAPPPEDRRTDTQYF
-	13	TRBV23-1	TRBJ1-2	CASSSRGVYGYTF
once	15	TRBV6-1	TRBJ2-3	CASSETSGGPDTQYF
-	16	TRBV7-6	TRBJ1-2	CASSPPTGAMDYGYTF
-	12	TRBV19	TRBJ2-1	CASSMARNEQFF
-	17	TRBV4-2	TRBJ2-7	CASSQDESPISIYEQYF
-	15	TRBV7-8	TRBJ1-2	CASSLITGGEQGYTF
-	16	TRBV28	TRBJ2-7	CASSSGGTSGSYEQYF
-	15	TRBV6-5	TRBJ2-1	CASSKPTSGTNEQFF
-	15	TRBV19	TRBJ2-7	CASRIHDSTSYEQYF
-	14	TRBV7-2	TRBJ2-3	CASLSGASTDTQYF
few	16	TRBV5-6	TRBJ1-4	CASSPGVRGQDEKLFF
-	14	TRBV30	TRBJ2-5	CAWSWSGLQETQYF
-	15	TRBV7-9	TRBJ1-5	CASSLDQGYNQPQHF
-	11	TRBV29-1	TRBJ2-5	CSVGTSWEQYF
-	15	TRBV11-2	TRBJ2-3	CASSLLDRDADTQYF
-	13	TRBV6-5	TRBJ1-2	CASSSRTDYGYTF
-	14	TRBV27	TRBJ2-3	CASSFRGLTDTQYF
once	14	TRBV19	TRBJ1-1	CASRITGGNTEAFF
-	12	TRBV5-4	TRBJ2-1	CASRSSNGEQFF
-	14	TRBV27	TRBJ2-3	CASSIGGSTDTQYF
-	18	TRBV12-5	TRBJ2-1	CASGLVPKESPITNEQFF
-	16	TRBV4-3	TRBJ2-5	CASSQGGGTLKETQYF
-	15	TRBV18	TRBJ1-1	CASSPGSGQGKEAFF
-	16	TRBV4-3	TRBJ2-2	CASSQDAGTGAGELFF
-	13	TRBV30	TRBJ2-7	CAWSWRRSYEQYF
-	13	TRBV7-2	TRBJ2-1	CASSSTGGYEQFF
-	13	TRBV29-1	TRBJ2-7	CSVARQGSNEQYF
-	16	TRBV7-9	TRBJ2-4	CASSSKGTSGRNIQYF
-	15	TRBV9	TRBJ2-1	CASSEGGGSYNEQFF
-	14	TRBV27	TRBJ2-7	CASSLTGTGYEQYF
-	16	TRBV9	TRBJ2-1	CASSLLTSGRVGEQFF
-	14	TRBV5-4	TRBJ1-2	CASSLGSYNYGYTF
-	15	TRBV5-8	TRBJ2-7	CASSWGTGKGGEQYF
-	15	TRBV27	TRBJ2-7	CASSTSHANSYEQYF
-	13	TRBV7-8	TRBJ2-1	CASSPSGANEQFF
-	15	TRBV9	TRBJ2-7	CASSVGAGGSYEQYF
-	16	TRBV7-9	TRBJ2-7	CASSPRTSENSYEQYF
few	15	TRBV6-4	TRBJ2-3	CASGHAGEGTDTQYF
-	17	TRBV10-3	TRBJ2-1	CAISGKGGRWANNEQFF
-	14	TRBV11-2	TRBJ2-7	CASSRGGNGYEQYF
-	14	TRBV7-8	TRBJ2-7	CASSPPGLTYEQYF